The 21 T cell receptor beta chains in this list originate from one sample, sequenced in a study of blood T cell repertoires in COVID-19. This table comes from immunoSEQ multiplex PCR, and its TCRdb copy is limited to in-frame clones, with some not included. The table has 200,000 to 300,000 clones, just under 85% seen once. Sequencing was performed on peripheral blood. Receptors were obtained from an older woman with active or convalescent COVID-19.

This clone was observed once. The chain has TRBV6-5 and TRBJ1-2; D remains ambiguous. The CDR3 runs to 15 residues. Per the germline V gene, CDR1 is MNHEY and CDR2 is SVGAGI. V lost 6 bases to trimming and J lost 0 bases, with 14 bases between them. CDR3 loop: CASSIEGGANYGYTF. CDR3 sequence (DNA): TGTGCCAGCAGCATTGAGGGAGGAGCTAACTATGGCTACACCTTC.

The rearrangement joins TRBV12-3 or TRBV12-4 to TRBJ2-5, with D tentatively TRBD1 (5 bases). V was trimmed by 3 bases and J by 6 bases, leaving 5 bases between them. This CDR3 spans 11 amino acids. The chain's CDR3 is CASSLGQTQYF. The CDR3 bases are TGTGCCAGCAGTTTGGGGCAGACCCAGTACTTC.

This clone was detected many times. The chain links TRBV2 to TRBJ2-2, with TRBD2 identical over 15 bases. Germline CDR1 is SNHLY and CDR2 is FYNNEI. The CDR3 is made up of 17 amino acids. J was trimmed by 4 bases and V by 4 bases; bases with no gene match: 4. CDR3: CASSGTSGGGITGELFF. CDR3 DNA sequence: TGTGCCAGCAGTGGGACTAGCGGGGGGGGCATCACCGGGGAGCTGTTTTTT.

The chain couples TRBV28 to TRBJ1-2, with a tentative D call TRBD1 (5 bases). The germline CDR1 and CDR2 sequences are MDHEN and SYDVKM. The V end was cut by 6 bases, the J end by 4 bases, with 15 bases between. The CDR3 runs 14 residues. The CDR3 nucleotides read TGTGCCAGCAGCCCTGGGACTCTTGGCTATGGCTACACCTTC. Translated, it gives CASSPGTLGYGYTF.

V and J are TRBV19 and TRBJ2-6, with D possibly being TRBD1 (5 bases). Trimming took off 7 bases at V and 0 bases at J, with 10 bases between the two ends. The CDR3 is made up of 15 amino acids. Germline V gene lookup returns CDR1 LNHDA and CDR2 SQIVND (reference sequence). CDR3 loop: CASMPGHSGANVLTF. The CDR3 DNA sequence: TGTGCCAGTATGCCAGGACACTCTGGGGCCAACGTCCTGACTTTC.

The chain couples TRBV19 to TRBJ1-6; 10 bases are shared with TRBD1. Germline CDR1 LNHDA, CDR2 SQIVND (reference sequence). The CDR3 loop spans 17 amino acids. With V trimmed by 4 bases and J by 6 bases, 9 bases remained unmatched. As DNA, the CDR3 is TGTGCCAGTAGTACCGTCATGGGACAGGGGAGTAATTCACCCCTCCACTTT. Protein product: CASSTVMGQGSNSPLHF. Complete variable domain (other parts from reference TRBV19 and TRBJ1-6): DGGITQSPKYLFRKEGQNVTLSCEQNLNHDAMYWYRQDPGQGLRLIYYSQIVNDFQKGDIAEGYSVSREKKESFPLTVTSAQKNPTAFYLCASSTVMGQGSNSPLHFGNGTRLTVT.

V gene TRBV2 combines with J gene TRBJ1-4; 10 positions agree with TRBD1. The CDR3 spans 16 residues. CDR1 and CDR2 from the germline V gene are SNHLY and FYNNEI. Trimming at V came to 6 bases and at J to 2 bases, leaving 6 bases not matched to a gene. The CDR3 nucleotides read TGTGCCAGCAGGAGGGACAGGGGAGCGACTAATGAAAAACTGTTTTTT. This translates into CASRRDRGATNEKLFF.

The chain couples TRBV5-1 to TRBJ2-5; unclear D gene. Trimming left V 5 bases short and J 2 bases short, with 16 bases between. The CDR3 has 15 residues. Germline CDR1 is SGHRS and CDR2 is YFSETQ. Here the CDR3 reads CASSLAGPKQETQYF. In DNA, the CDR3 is TGCGCCAGCAGTTTAGCTGGTCCTAAACAAGAGACCCAGTACTTC. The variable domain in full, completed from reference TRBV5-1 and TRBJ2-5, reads KAGVTQTPRYLIKTRGQQVTLSCSPISGHRSVSWYQQTPGQGLQFLFEYFSETQRNKGNFPGRFSGRQFSNSRSEMNVSTLELGDSALYLCASSLAGPKQETQYFGPGTRLLVL.

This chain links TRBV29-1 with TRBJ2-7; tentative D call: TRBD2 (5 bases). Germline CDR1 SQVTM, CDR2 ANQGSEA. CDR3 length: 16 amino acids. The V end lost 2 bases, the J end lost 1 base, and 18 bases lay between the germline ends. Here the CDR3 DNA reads TGCAGCGTTGAAAGTGTTAAAAGCGGTCTTTCCTACGAGCAGTACGTC. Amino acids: CSVESVKSGLSYEQYV.

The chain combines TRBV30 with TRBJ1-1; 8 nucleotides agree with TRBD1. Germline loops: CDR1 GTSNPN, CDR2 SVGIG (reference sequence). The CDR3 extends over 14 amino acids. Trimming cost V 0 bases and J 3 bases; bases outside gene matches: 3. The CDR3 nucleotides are TGTGCCTGGAGTGTTCGACAGGGGTACACTGAAGCTTTCTTT. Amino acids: CAWSVRQGYTEAFF.

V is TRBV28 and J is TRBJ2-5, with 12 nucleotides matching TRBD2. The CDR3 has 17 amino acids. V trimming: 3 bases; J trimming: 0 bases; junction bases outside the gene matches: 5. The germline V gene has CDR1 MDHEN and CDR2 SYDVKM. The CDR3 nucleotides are TGTGCCAGCAGTTTTGGACTAGCGGGGCCTGACCAAGAGACCCAGTACTTC. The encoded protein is CASSFGLAGPDQETQYF.

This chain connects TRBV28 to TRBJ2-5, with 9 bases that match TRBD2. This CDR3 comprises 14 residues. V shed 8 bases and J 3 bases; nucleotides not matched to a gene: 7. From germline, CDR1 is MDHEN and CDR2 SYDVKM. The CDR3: CASCGGAGEETQYF. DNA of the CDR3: TGTGCCAGCTGCGGGGGGGCAGGTGAAGAGACCCAGTACTTC.

CDR3 coding DNA: TGTGCCAGCTCACCAACTAGCGGGGGGAGGCATGAGCAGTTCTTC. Protein: CASSPTSGGRHEQFF. The chain has TRBV18 and TRBJ2-1; 12 nucleotides agree with TRBD2. The germline V gene has CDR1 KGHSH and CDR2 LQKENI. With V trimmed by 2 bases and J by 8 bases, 4 bases remained unmatched. The length of the CDR3 is 15 residues.

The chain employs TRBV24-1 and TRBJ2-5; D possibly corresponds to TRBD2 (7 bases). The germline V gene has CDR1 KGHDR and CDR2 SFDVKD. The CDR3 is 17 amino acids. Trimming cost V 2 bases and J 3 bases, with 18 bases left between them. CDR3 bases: TGTGCCACCAGTGATTGGGGGGCTAGCGGTCAAGAAGAGACCCAGTACTTC. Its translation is CATSDWGASGQEETQYF.

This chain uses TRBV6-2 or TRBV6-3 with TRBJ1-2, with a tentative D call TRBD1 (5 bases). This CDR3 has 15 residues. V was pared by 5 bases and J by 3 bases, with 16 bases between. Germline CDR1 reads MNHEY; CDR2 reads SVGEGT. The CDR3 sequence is CASSAPRGGYYGYTF. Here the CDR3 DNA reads TGTGCCAGCAGTGCCCCGCGGGGGGGATACTATGGCTACACCTTC.

For the CDR3, the DNA is TGTGCCACCAGTGATGCAAACAGGGGACGAGGTGAGCAGTTCTTC. It codes for CATSDANRGRGEQFF. The rearrangement links TRBV24-1 to TRBJ2-1; TRBD1 matches 7 bases. The CDR3 spans 15 residues. Germline loops: CDR1 KGHDR, CDR2 SFDVKD. After removal of 3 bases from V and 9 bases from J, the junction contained 10 bases not matched to a gene.

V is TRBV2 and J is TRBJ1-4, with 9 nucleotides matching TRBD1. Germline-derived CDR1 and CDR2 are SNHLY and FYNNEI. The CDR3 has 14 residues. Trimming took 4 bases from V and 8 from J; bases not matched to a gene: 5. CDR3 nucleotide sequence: TGTGCCAGCAGTGTGGACAGGGGAGGCGAAAAACTGTTTTTT. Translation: CASSVDRGGEKLFF.

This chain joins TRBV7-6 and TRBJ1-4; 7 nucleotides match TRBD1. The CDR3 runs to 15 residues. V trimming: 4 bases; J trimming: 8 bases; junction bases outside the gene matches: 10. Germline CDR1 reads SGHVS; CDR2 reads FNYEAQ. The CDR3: CASSSLGQKNEKLFF. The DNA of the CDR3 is TGTGCCAGCAGCTCCTTGGGACAGAAAAACGAAAAACTGTTTTTT.

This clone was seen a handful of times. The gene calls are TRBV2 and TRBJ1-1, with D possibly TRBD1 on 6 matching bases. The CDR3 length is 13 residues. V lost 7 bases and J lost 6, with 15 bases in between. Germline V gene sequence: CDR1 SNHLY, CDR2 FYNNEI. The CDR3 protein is CASTEGDYAEAFF. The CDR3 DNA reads TGTGCCAGCACCGAGGGGGATTATGCTGAAGCTTTCTTT.

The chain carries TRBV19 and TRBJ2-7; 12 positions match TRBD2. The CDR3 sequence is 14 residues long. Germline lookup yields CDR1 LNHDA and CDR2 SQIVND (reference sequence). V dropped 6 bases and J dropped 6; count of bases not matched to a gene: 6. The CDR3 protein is CASSLAGGPREQYF. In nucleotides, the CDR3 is TGTGCCAGTAGCCTAGCGGGAGGGCCGCGCGAGCAGTACTTC.

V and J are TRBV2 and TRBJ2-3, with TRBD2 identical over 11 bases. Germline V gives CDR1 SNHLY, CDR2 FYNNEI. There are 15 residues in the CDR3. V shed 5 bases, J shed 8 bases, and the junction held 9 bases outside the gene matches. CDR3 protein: CASSMGSGRVLTQYF. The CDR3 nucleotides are TGTGCCAGCAGTATGGGTAGCGGGAGGGTACTTACGCAGTATTTT.